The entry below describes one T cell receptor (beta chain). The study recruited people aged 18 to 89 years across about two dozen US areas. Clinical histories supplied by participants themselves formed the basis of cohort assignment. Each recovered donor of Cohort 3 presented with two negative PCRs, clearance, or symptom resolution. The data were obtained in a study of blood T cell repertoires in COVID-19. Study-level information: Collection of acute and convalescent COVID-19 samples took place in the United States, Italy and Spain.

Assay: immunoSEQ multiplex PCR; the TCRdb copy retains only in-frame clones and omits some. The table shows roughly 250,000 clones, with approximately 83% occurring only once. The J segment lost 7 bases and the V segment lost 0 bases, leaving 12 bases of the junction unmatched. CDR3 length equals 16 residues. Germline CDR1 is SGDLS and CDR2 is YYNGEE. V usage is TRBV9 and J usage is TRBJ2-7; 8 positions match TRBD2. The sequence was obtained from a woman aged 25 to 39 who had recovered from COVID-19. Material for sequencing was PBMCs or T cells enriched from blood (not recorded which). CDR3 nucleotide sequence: TGTGCCAGCAGCGTAGAAGGCGGGGGGCCCCTACGGGAGCAGTACTTC. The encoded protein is CASSVEGGGPLREQYF. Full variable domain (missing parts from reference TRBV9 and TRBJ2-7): DSGVTQTPKHLITATGQRVTLRCSPRSGDLSVYWYQQSLDQGLQFLIQYYNGEERAKGNILERFSAQQFPDLHSELNLSSLELGDSALYFCASSVEGGGPLREQYFGPGTRLTVT.